This T cell receptor beta chain came from a study of shared clonotypes between healthy human individuals. In the study overall: Each donor's CD8 memory used one plate, CD8 naive two, each CD4 subset three. Study outcomes and limitations: The four-donor shared clonotypes exceeded non-shared clonotypes in generation probability, with non-shared ones scoring lower. The researchers took only blood, and tissue repertoires probably look different.

From germline, CDR1 is SSHAT and CDR2 FNYEAQ (reference sequence). The CDR3 sequence is 13 residues long. In the naive CD8 group, cells lacked CD45RO and were positively selected for CCR7, so terminally differentiated effector memory CD45RA+ cells were left out. Comment on this clone: Its antigen remains unidentified. The junction does not match germline at one end; this may be a read error.

The assay was run at deep level. TCRdb's table, derived via immunoSEQ multiplex PCR, lists solely in-frame clones and lacks some. The sample shows just over 2,000,000 clones, less than 95% of them seen only once. Input material: naive CD8+ T cells sorted from blood. The clonotype was recovered from a man aged 18 to 30 in good health. The chain couples TRBV7-7 to TRBJ2-2, with D uncertain. The CDR3 bases are TGTGCTAGCAGCTTAATTTGGACCGGGGAGCTGTTTTTT. This encodes CASSLIWTGELFF.